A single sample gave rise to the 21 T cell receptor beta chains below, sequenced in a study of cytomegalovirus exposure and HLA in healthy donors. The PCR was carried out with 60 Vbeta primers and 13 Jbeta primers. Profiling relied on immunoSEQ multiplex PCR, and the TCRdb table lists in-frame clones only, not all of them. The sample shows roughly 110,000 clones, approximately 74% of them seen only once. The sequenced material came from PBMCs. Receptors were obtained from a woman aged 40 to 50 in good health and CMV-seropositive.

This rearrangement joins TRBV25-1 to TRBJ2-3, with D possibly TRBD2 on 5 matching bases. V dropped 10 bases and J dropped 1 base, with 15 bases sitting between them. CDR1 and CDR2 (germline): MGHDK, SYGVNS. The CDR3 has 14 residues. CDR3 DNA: TGTGCCACTCAAAGACGGGGTGGCACAGATACGCAGTATTTT. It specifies CATQRRGGTDTQYF.

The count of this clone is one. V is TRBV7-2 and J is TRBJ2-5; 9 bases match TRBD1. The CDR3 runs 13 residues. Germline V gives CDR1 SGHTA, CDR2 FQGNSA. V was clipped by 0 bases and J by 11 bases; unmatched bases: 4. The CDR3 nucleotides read TGTGCCAGCAGCTTAGCCCTGGGACAGGGACAGTACTTC. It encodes CASSLALGQGQYF.

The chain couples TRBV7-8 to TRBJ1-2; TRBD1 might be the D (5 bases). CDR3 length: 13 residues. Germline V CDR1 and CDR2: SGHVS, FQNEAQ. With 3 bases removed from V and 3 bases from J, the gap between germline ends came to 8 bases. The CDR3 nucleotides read TGTGCCAGCAGCTTGAGACAGTACTATGGCTACACCTTC. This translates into CASSLRQYYGYTF.

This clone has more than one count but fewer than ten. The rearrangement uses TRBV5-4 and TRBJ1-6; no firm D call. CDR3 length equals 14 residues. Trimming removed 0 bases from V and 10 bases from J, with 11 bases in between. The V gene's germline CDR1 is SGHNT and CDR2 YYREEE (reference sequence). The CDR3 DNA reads TGTGCCAGCAGCTTGGGACTCCGGGAATCACCCCTCCACTTT. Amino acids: CASSLGLRESPLHF.

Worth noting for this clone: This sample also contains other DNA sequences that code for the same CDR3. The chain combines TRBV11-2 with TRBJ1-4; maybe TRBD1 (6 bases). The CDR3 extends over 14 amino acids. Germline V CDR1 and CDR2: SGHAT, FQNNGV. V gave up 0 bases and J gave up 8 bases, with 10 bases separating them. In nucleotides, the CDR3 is TGTGCCAGCAGCTTAGACAGGGGCGGAGAAAAACTGTTTTTT. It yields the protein CASSLDRGGEKLFF.

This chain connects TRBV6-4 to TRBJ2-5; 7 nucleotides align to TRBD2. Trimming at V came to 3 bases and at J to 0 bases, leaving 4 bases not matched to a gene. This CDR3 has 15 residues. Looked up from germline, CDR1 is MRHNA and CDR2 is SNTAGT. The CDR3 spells CASSEGGGNQETQYF. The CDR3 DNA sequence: TGTGCCAGCAGTGAGGGGGGGGGTAACCAAGAGACCCAGTACTTC.

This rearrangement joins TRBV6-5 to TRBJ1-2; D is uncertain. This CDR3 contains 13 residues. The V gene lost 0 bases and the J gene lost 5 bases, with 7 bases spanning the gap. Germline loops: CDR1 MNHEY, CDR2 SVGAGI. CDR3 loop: CASSYSIGYGYTF. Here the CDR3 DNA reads TGTGCCAGCAGTTACTCGATCGGGTATGGCTACACCTTC.

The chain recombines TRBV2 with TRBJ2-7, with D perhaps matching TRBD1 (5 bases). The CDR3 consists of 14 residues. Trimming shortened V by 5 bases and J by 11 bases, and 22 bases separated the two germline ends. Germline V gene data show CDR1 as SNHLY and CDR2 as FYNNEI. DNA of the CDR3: TGTGCCAGCAGTTTGGATCGGACATCAGTAATGAAGTACTTC. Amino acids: CASSLDRTSVMKYF.

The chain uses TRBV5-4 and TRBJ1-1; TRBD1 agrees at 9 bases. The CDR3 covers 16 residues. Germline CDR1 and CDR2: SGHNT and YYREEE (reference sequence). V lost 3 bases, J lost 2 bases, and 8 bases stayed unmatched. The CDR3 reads CASSSLRGQGNTEAFF. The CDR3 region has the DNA TGTGCCAGCAGCTCTTTAAGGGGACAGGGTAACACTGAAGCTTTCTTT.

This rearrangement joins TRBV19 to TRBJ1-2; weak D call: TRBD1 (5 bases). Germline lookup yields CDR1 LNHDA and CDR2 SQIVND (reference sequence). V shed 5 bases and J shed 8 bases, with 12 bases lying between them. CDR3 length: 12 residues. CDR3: CASSVRGGGYTF. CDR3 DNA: TGTGCCAGTAGTGTTAGGGGTGGCGGCTACACCTTC.

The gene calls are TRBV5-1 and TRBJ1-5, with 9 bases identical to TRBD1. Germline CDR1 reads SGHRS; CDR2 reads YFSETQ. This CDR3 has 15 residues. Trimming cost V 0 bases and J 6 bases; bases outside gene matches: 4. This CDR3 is CASSLGTGAGQPQHF. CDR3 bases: TGCGCCAGCAGCTTGGGGACAGGGGCGGGTCAGCCCCAGCATTTT.

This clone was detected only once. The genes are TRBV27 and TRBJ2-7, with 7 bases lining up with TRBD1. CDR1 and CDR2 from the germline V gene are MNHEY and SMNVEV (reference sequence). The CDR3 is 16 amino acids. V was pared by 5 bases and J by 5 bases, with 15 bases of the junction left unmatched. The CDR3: CASSLRQGLGLDEQYF. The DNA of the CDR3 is TGTGCCAGCAGTCTGAGACAGGGTCTCGGTTTAGACGAGCAGTACTTC.

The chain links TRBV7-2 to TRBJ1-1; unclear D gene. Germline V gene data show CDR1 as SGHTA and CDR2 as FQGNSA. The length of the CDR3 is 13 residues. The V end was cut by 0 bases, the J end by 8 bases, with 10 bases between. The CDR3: CASSLARTIEAFF. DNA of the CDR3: TGTGCCAGCAGCTTAGCCCGGACTATAGAAGCTTTCTTT.

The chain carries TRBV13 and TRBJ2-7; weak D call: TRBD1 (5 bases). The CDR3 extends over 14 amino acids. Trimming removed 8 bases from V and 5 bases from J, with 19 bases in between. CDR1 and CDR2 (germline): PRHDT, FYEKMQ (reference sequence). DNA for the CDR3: TGTGCCAGCTCTAGGGGAAGCCCCCGACACGAGCAGTACTTC. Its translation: CASSRGSPRHEQYF.

For the CDR3, the DNA is TGTGCCAGCAGCCCTGTCATGGGAGTCGGGGAAAAACTGTTTTTT. Its protein is CASSPVMGVGEKLFF. The chain couples TRBV5-4 to TRBJ1-4; D is undetermined. The CDR3 sequence is 15 residues long. In germline, CDR1 is SGHNT, CDR2 YYREEE (reference sequence). Deletions cut 4 bases from V and 8 bases from J, with 18 bases between.

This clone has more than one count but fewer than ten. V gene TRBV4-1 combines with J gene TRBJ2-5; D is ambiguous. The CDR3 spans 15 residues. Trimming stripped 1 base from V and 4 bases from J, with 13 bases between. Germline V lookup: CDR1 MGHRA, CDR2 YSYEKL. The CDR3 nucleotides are TGCGCCAGCAGCCAAGCGGCTCCTAGAGGAGAGACCCAGTACTTC. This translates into CASSQAAPRGETQYF.

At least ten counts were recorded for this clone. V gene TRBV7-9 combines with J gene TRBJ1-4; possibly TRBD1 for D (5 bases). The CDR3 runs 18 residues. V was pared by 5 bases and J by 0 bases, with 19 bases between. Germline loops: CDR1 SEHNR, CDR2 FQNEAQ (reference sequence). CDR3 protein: CASSREPEGVSTNEKLFF. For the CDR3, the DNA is TGTGCCAGCAGCCGGGAGCCGGAAGGGGTGTCAACTAATGAAAAACTGTTTTTT.

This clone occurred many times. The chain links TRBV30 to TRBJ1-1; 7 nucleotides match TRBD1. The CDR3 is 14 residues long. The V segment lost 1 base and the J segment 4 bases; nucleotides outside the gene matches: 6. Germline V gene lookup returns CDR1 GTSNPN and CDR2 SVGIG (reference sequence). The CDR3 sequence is CAWSEQGIGTEAFF. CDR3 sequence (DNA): TGTGCCTGGAGTGAACAGGGGATTGGCACTGAAGCTTTCTTT.

CDR3 in amino acids: CAWSVSSGGYNSPLHF. The CDR3 nucleotides are TGTGCCTGGAGTGTATCGTCAGGGGGCTATAATTCACCCCTCCACTTT. V gene TRBV30 combines with J gene TRBJ1-6; 7 bases line up with TRBD1. V was clipped by 0 bases and J by 3 bases; unmatched bases: 5. The CDR3 sequence is 16 residues long. CDR1 and CDR2 (germline): GTSNPN, SVGIG (reference sequence).

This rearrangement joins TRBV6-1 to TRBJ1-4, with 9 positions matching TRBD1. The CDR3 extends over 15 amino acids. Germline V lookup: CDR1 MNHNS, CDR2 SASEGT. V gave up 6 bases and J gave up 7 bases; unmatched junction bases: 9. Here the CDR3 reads CASSATGGWGEKLFF. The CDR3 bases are TGTGCCAGCAGCGCCACAGGGGGCTGGGGTGAAAAACTGTTTTTT.

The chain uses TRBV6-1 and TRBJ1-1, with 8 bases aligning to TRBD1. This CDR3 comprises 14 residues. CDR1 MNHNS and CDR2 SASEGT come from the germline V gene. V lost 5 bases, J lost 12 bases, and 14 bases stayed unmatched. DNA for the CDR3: TGTGCCAGCAGTCTACAAGGGTCAGGGGGCTCATCTTTCTTT. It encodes CASSLQGSGGSSFF.